This T cell receptor (beta chain) is drawn from a study of T cell responses to AZD1222 COVID-19 vaccine. About this clone itself: Its antigen remains unidentified.

Findings of the study overall: Just a handful of AZD1222 recipients were seropositive at baseline. Reports say nearly half of spike-specific TCRs go after unmutated variant regions. In a largely white British group with more females than males, clonal diversity was possibly underestimated.

Profiled with immunoSEQ multiplex PCR; TCRdb holds only in-frame clones, not every one. The sample data list some 150,000 clones. Looked up from germline, CDR1 is SGHRS and CDR2 is YFSETQ. V lost 3 bases and J lost 8; bases outside the gene matches: 4. The CDR3 length is 12 residues. Sequencing was done on a sample of peripheral blood. The J gene is TRBJ1-2, the V gene TRBV5-1; 7 bases align to TRBD1. The TCR comes from an adult in good health. The CDR3 loop is CASSYDRDGYTF. The DNA of the CDR3 is TGCGCCAGCAGCTATGACAGGGACGGCTACACCTTC.